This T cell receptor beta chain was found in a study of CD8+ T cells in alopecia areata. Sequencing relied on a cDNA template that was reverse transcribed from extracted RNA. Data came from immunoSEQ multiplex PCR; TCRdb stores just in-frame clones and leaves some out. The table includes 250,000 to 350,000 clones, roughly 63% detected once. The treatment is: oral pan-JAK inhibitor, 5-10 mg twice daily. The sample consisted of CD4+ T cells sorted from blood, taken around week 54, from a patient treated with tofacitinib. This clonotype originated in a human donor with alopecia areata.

The CDR3, as DNA: TGTGCCAGCAGTTTTGGGGGAATGAACACTGAAGCTTTCTTT. This translates into CASSFGGMNTEAFF. The chain joins TRBV27 to TRBJ1-1, with a possible D match to TRBD1 (5 bases). CDR3 size: 14 residues. V was pared by 3 bases and J by 0 bases, with 8 bases between. Germline CDR1 reads MNHEY; CDR2 reads SMNVEV (reference sequence).